This T cell receptor beta chain was sequenced during a study of cytomegalovirus exposure and HLA in healthy donors. Overall study context: Out of fewer than 500 genotyped donors, roughly 78% belonged to the Caucasian-associated ancestry cluster.

Study findings and constraints: Several V segments, TRBV6-2 and TRBV6-3 among them, could not be told apart and were dropped. Associated with HLA alleles at 0.05 false discovery rate in a later analysis were over 15,000 TCR beta sequences. Later analysis demonstrated an association between a missense DCLRE1C variant and TCR beta V- and J-gene trimming.

Remarks on this clone: Its antigen is not known.

The PCR contained 60 Vbeta and 13 Jbeta primers. Libraries were prepared by immunoSEQ multiplex PCR; TCRdb keeps only in-frame clonotypes and omits some of them. The table has about 170,000 clones, 80% to 90% seen once. Germline CDR1 is MNHEY and CDR2 is SVGAGI. After removal of 5 bases from V and 6 bases from J, the junction contained 2 bases not matched to a gene. The CDR3 covers 13 residues. Sequencing was performed on PBMCs. This clonotype was sampled from a woman aged 18-35 years in good health and CMV-seronegative. The chain employs TRBV6-5 and TRBJ2-7; 12 bases are a match to TRBD1. This CDR3 is CASSRDRGREQYF. As DNA, the CDR3 is TGTGCCAGCAGTAGGGACAGGGGGCGCGAGCAGTACTTC.